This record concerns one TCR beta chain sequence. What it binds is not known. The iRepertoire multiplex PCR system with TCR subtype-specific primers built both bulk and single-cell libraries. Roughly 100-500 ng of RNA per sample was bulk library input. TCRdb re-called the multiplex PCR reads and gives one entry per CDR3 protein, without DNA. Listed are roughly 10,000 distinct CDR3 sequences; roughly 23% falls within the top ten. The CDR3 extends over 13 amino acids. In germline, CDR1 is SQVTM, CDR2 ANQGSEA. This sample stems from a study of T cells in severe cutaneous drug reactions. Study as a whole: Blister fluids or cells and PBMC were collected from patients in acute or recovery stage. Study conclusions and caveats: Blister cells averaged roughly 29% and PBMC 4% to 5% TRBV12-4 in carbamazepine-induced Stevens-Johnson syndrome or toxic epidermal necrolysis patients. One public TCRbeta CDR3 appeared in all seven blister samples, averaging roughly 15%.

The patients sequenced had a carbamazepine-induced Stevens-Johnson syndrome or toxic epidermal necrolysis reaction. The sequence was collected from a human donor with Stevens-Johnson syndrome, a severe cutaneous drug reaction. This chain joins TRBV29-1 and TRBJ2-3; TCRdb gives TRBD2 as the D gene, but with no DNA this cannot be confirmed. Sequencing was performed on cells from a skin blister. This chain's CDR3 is CSLLAMGTDTQYF.